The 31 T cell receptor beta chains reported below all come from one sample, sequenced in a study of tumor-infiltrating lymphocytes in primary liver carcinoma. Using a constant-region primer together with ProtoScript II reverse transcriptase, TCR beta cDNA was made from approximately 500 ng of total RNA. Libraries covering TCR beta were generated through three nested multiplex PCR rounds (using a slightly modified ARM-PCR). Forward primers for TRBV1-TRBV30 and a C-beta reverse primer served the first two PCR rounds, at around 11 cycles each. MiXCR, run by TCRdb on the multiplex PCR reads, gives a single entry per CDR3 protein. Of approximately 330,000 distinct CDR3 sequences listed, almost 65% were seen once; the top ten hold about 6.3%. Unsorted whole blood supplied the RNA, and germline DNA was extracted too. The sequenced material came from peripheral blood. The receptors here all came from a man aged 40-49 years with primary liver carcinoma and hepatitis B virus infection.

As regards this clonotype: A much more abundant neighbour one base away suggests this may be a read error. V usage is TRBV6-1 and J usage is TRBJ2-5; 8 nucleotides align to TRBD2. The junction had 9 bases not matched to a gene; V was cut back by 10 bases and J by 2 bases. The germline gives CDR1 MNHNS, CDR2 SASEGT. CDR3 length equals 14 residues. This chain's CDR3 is CATLILAEQETQYF. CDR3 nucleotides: TGTGCCACCCTGATACTAGCGGAACAAGAGACCCAGTACTTC.

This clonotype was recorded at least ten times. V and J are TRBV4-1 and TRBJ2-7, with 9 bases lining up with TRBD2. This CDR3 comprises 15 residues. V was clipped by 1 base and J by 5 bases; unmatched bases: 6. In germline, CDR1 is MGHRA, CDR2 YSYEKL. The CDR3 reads CASSQVGLASHEQYF. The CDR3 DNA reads TGCGCCAGCAGCCAAGTGGGACTAGCTTCCCACGAGCAGTACTTC.

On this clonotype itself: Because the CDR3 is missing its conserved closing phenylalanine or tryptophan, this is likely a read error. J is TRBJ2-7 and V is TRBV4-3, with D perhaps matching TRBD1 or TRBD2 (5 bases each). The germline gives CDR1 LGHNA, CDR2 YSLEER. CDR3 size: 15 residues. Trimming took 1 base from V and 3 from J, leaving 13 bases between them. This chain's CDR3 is CASSQVGDANYEQYS. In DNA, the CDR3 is TGCGCCAGCAGCCAAGTGGGGGACGCCAACTACGAGCAGTACTCC.

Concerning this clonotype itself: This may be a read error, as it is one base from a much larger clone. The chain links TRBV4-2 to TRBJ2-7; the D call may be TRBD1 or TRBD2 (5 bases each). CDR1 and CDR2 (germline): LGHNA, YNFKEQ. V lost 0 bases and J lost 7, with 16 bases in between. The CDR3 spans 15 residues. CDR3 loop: CASSQDRGRFREQYF. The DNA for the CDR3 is TGTGCCAGCAGCCAAGATCGGGGCAGGTTTCGGGAGCAGTACTTC.

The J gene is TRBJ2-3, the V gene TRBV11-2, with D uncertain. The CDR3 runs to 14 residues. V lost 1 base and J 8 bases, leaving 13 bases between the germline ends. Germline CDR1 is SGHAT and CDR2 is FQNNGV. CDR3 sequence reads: CASSLARGSATQYF. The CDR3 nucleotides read TGTGCCAGCAGCTTAGCGAGAGGCTCAGCTACGCAGTATTTT.

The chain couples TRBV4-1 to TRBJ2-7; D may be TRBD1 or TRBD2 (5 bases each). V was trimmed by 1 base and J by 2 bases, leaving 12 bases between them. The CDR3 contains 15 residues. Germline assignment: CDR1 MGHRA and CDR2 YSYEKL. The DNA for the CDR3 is TGCGCCAGCAGCCAAGGACAGCGGATAACCTACGAGCAGTACTTC. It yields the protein CASSQGQRITYEQYF.

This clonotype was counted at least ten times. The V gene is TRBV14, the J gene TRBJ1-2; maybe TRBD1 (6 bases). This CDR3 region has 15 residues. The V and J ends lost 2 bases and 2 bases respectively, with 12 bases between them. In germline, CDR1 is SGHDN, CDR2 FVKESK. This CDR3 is CASSQSRGGNYGYTF. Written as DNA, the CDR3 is TGTGCCAGCAGCCAATCGAGAGGGGGGAACTATGGCTACACCTTC.

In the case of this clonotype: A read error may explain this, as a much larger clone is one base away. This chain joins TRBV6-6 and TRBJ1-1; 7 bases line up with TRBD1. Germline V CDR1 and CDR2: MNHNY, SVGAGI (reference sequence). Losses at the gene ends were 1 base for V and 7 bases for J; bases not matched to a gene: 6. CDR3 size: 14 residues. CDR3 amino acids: CASSYLTGSIEAFF. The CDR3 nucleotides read TGTGCCAGCAGTTACTTGACAGGGAGCATTGAAGCTTTCTTT.

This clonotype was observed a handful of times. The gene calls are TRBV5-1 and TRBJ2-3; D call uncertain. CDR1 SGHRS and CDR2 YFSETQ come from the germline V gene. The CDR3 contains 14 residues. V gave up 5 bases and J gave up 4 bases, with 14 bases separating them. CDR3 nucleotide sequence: TGCGCCAGCAGGGCTTTCCCCGCCGCAGATACGCAGTATTTT. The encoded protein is CASRAFPAADTQYF.

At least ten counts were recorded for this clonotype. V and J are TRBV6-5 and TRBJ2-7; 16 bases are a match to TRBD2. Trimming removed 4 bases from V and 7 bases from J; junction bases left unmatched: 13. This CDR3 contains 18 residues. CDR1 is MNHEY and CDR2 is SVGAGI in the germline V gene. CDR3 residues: CASSSSGTSGRVLGEQYF. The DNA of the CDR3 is TGTGCCAGCAGTTCTTCCGGGACTAGCGGGAGGGTCCTGGGAGAGCAGTACTTC.

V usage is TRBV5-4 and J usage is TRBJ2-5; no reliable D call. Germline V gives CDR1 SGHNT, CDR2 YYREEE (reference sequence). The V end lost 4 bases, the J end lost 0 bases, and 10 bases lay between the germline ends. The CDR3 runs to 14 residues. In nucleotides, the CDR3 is TGTGCCAGCAGCCGTGTAAGAGACCAAGAGACCCAGTACTTC. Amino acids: CASSRVRDQETQYF.

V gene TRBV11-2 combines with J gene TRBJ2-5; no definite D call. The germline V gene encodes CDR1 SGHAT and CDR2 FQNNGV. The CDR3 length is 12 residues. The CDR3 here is CTCSLDRETQYF. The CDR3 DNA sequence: TGTACCTGCAGCTTAGATCGGGAGACCCAGTACTTC. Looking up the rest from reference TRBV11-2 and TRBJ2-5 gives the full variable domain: EAGVAQSPRYKIIEKRQSVAFWCNPISGHATLYWYQQILGQGPKLLIQFQNNGVVDDSQLPKDRFSAERLKGVDSTLKIQPAKLEDSAVYLCTCSLDRETQYFGPGTRLLVL.

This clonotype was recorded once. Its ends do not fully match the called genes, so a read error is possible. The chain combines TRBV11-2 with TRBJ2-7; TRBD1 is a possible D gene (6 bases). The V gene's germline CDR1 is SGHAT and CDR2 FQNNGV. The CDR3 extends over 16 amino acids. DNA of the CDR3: TGTGCTAGCAGCTTAGATCACGGGACAAAAAATAACGAGCAGTACTTC. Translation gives CASSLDHGTKNNEQYF.

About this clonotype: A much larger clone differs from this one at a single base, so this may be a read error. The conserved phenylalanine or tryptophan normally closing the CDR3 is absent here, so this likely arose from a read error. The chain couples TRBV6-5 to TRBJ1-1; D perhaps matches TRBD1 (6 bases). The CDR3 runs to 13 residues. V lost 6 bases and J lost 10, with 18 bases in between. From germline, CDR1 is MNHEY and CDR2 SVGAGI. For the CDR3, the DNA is TGTGCCAGCAGACGAGGCCAGGGGCGTCTAGCTTTCTAT. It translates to CASRRGQGRLAFY.

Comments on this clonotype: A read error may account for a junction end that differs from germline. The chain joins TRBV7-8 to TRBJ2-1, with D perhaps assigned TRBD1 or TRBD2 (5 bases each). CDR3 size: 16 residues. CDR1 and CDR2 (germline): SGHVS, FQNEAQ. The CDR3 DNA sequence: TGTGCCAGCAGCTTTGGGGGAGAGACGTCCTACAATGAACAGTTCTTC. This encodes CASSFGGETSYNEQFF.

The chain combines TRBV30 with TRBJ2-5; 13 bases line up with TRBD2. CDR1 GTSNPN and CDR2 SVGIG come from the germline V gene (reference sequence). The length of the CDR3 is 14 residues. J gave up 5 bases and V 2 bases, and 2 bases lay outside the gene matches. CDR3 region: CAWSRTSGSETQYF. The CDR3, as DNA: TGTGCCTGGAGTCGGACTAGCGGGAGTGAGACCCAGTACTTC.

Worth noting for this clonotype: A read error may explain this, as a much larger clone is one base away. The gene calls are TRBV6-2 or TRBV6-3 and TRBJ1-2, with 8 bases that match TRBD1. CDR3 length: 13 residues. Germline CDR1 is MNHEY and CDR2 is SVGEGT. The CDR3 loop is CARSYEVLDRVDF. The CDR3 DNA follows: TGTGCCAGAAGTTACGAGGTCTTGGACAGGGTCGATTTC.

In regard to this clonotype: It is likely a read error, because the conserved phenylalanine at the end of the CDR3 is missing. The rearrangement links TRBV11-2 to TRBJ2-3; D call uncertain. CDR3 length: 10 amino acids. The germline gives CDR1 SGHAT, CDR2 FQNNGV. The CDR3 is CISSGDTQYL. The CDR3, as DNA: TGTATCAGCAGTGGAGATACGCAGTATCTT.

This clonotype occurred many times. In DNA form, the CDR3 reads TGTGCCAGCAGTGTCGAAGTTCACGGTGAAAAACTGTTTTTT. This sequence encodes CASSVEVHGEKLFF. This sequence joins TRBV6-5 and TRBJ1-4; no firm D call. The CDR3 length is 14 residues. V lost 5 bases, J lost 7 bases, and 14 bases lay in between. Germline V gene sequence: CDR1 MNHEY, CDR2 SVGAGI.

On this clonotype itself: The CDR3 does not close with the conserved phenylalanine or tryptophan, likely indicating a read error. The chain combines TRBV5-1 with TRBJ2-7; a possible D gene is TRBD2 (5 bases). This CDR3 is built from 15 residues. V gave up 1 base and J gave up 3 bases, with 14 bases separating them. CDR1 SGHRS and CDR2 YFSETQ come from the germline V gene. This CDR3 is CASSLTWVGSYEQYY. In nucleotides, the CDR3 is TGCGCCAGCAGCTTGACATGGGTTGGGAGCTACGAGCAGTACTAC.

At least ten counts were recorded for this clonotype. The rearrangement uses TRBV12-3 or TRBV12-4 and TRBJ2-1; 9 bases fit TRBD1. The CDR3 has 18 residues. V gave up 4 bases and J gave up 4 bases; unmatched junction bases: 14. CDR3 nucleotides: TGTGCCAGCAGTTCTATACACAGGGGGCAGTGGAAGTACAATGAGCAGTTCTTC. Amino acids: CASSSIHRGQWKYNEQFF.

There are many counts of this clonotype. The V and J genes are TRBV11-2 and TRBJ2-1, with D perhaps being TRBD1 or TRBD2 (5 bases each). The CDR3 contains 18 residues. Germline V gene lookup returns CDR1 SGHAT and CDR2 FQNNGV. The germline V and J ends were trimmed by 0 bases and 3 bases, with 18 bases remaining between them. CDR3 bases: TGTGCCAGCAGCTTAGATTCGGTCGGATTGGGGGACTACAATGAGCAGTTCTTC. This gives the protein CASSLDSVGLGDYNEQFF.

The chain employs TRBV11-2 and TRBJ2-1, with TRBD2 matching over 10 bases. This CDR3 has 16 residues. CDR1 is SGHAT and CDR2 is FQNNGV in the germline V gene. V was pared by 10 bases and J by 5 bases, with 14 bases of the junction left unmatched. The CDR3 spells CAIGLLPSGGNNEQFF. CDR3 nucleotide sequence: TGTGCCATCGGCTTACTTCCTAGCGGGGGTAACAATGAGCAGTTCTTC.

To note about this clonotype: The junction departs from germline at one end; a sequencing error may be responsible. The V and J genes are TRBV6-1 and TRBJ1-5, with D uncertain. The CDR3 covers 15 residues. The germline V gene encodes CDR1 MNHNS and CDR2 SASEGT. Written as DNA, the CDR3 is TGTGCCAGCAGCCGGATAGCTGATAGCAATCAGCCCCAGCATTTC. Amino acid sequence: CASSRIADSNQPQHF.

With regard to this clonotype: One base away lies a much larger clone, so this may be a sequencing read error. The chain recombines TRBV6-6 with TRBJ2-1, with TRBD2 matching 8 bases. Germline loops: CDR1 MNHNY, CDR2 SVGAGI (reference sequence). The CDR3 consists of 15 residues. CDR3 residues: CASSYPGLAGNGQFF. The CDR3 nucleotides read TGTGCCAGCAGCTACCCTGGACTAGCTGGCAATGGGCAGTTCTTC.

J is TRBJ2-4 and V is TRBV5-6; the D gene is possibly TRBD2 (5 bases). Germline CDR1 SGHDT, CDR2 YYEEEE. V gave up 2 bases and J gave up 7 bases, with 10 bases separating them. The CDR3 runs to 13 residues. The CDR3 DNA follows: TGTGCCAGCAGCTTTGGACTTGGGAACATTCAGTACTTC. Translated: CASSFGLGNIQYF. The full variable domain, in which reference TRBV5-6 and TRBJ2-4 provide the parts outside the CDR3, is DAGVTQSPTHLIKTRGQQVTLRCSPKSGHDTVSWYQQALGQGPQFIFQYYEEEERQRGNFPDRFSGHQFPNYSSELNVNALLLGDSALYLCASSFGLGNIQYFGAGTRLSVL.

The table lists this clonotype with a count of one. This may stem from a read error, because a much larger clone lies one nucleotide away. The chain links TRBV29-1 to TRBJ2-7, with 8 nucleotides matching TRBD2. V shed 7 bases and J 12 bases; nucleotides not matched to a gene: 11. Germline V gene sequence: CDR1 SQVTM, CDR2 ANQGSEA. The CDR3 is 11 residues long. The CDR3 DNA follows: TGCAGCGCCGGGGGGGGGAGAAAGCTGTACTTC. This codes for CSAGGGRKLYF.

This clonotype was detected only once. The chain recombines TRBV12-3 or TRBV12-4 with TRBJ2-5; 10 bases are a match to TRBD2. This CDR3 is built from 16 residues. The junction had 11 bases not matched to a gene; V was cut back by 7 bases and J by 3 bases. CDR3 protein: CASIPLEREGKETQYF. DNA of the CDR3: TGTGCCAGCATTCCACTGGAGCGGGAGGGAAAAGAGACCCAGTACTTC.

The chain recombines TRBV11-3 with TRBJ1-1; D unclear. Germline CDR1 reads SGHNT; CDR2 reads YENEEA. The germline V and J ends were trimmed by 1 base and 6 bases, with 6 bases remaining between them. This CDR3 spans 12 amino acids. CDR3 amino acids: CASSLGRAEAFF. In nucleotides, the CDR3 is TGTGCCAGCAGCTTAGGACGAGCTGAAGCTTTCTTT.

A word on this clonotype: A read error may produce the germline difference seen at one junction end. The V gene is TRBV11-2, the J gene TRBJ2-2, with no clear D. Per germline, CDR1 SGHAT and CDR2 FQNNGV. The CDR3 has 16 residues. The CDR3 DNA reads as TGTGCCAGCAGCCTTCCCCGGATAGGGAACGCCGGGGAGCTGTTTTTT. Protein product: CASSLPRIGNAGELFF.

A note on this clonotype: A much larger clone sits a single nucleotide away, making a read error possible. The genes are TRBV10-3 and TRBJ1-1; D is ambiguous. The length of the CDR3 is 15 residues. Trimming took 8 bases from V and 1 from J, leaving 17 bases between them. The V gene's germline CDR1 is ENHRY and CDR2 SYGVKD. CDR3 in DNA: TGTGCCATCGGTCCAAATGGGGTAGGGAACACTGAAGCTTTCTTT. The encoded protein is CAIGPNGVGNTEAFF.